These 32 T cell receptor beta chains came from one sample sequenced in a study of beta chain features in type 1 diabetes. All of the isolated RNA was reverse transcribed, so expressed TCRB transcripts were sequenced. TCRdb's table, derived via immunoSEQ multiplex PCR, lists solely in-frame clones and lacks some. The sample holds 37,000 or so clones, around 48% seen once. The material sequenced was central memory CD4+ T cells from blood. The receptor set was obtained from a woman aged 18 to 35 in good health.

The chain employs TRBV21-1 and TRBJ2-1; TRBD1 is taken as the D call from the table, unchecked against the DNA. TRBV21-1 is given as a pseudogene. The CDR3 length is 13 residues. The CDR3 nucleotides are TGTGCCACCCTAGACAGGGGGCTCGGGGAGCAGTTCTTC. Amino acids: CATLDRGLGEQFF.

The rearrangement uses TRBV9 and TRBJ2-1; perhaps TRBD1 as D (5 bases). V lost 4 bases, J lost 9 bases, and 14 bases lay in between. The CDR3 length is 13 residues. CDR1 is SGDLS and CDR2 is YYNGEE in the germline V gene. CDR3 DNA: TGTGCCAGCAGCCCAGGGTCCACGCCTGAGCAGTTCTTC. It yields the protein CASSPGSTPEQFF.

J is TRBJ1-1 and V is TRBV18; TRBD1 matches 10 bases. The CDR3 runs to 15 residues. V trimming: 3 bases; J trimming: 11 bases; junction bases outside the gene matches: 12. The germline gives CDR1 KGHSH, CDR2 LQKENI. DNA of the CDR3: TGTGCCAGCTCACCGCGTCCCGGGACAGGGGAGGACGCTTTCTTT. As protein: CASSPRPGTGEDAFF.

Points on this clone: At one end the junction does not follow the germline gene, possibly because of a read error. V gene TRBV29-1 combines with J gene TRBJ1-1; D unresolved. The germline V gene encodes CDR1 SQVTM and CDR2 ANQGSEA. The CDR3 extends over 13 amino acids. CDR3 amino acids: CSVEVRGNTGAFF. The CDR3 DNA reads as TGCAGCGTTGAAGTACGAGGGAACACTGGAGCTTTCTTT.

This chain uses TRBV30 with TRBJ1-1; TRBD1 might be the D (5 bases). This CDR3 region has 15 residues. Trimming shortened V by 0 bases and J by 5 bases, and 16 bases separated the two germline ends. Germline V gives CDR1 GTSNPN, CDR2 SVGIG (reference sequence). The CDR3 sequence is CAWSVGVSGRTEAFF. The DNA for the CDR3 is TGTGCCTGGAGTGTAGGGGTGTCAGGGCGGACTGAAGCTTTCTTT. Combining the CDR3 with reference TRBV30 and TRBJ1-1 gives the whole variable domain SQTIHQWPATLVQPVGSPLSLECTVEGTSNPNLYWYRQAAGRGLQLLFYSVGIGQISSEVPQNLSASRPQDRQFILSSKKLLLSDSGFYLCAWSVGVSGRTEAFFGQGTRLTVV.

The V call is TRBV14, the J call TRBJ2-5; 14 bases map to TRBD2. Germline CDR1 and CDR2: SGHDN and FVKESK. This CDR3 is built from 15 residues. J was trimmed by 11 bases and V by 4 bases; bases with no gene match: 9. The CDR3 sequence is CASSPGLAGVGEQYF. In DNA form, the CDR3 reads TGTGCCAGCAGCCCGGGACTAGCGGGAGTAGGGGAGCAGTACTTC.

This clone is termed medium-sized (0.01 to 0.1%). J is TRBJ2-7 and V is TRBV2; D possibly corresponds to TRBD2 (6 bases). This CDR3 contains 13 residues. Trimming removed 5 bases at V and 0 bases at J, with 8 bases between. Germline values: CDR1 SNHLY, CDR2 FYNNEI. The CDR3 sequence is CASSRLVSYEQYF. The CDR3 region has the DNA TGTGCCAGCAGTCGACTAGTCTCCTACGAGCAGTACTTC.

The V and J genes are TRBV5-1 and TRBJ1-3; D remains unclear. This CDR3 spans 14 amino acids. The V gene's germline CDR1 is SGHRS and CDR2 YFSETQ. The ends were cut back, 0 bases at V and 4 bases at J, with 8 bases in the middle. CDR3 DNA: TGCGCCAGCAGCTTGGCTTCCTTCGGAAACACCATATATTTT. It yields the protein CASSLASFGNTIYF.

The sample holds a few counts of this clone. This sequence joins TRBV4-1 and TRBJ1-2; D is perhaps TRBD1 (5 bases). Germline loops: CDR1 MGHRA, CDR2 YSYEKL. The CDR3 covers 14 residues. With 0 bases removed from V and 8 bases from J, the gap between germline ends came to 13 bases. The CDR3 bases are TGCGCCAGCAGCCAAGAATTGACAGCGAGCGGCTACACCTTC. Its translation is CASSQELTASGYTF.

The J gene is TRBJ2-7, the V gene TRBV6-1; 7 nucleotides match TRBD2. The germline gives CDR1 MNHNS, CDR2 SASEGT. After removal of 1 base from V and 2 bases from J, the junction contained 5 bases not matched to a gene. The CDR3 consists of 15 residues. CDR3 sequence: CASSEDASGPYEQYF. CDR3 nucleotide sequence: TGTGCCAGCAGTGAAGACGCTAGCGGTCCCTACGAGCAGTACTTC.

The chain carries TRBV5-1 and TRBJ1-1, with 8 bases identical to TRBD1. Germline CDR1 is SGHRS and CDR2 is YFSETQ. V shed 3 bases, J shed 1 base, and the junction held 5 bases outside the gene matches. There are 15 residues in the CDR3. The CDR3 nucleotides read TGCGCCAGCAGCTGGGGGGGGACAGGGAACACTGAAGCTTTCTTT. Translation gives CASSWGGTGNTEAFF.

CDR3 loop: CASSIQMTVDEQFF. CDR3 nucleotide sequence: TGTGCCAGCAGTATCCAGATGACTGTGGATGAGCAGTTCTTC. The chain employs TRBV6-5 and TRBJ2-1; no clear D gene. CDR1 and CDR2 (germline): MNHEY, SVGAGI. V was pared by 5 bases and J by 8 bases, with 16 bases between. The CDR3 length is 14 residues.

This chain links TRBV13 with TRBJ2-2, with 8 bases that match TRBD1. The ends lost 4 bases at V and 6 bases at J; junction bases unmatched: 1. From germline, CDR1 is PRHDT and CDR2 FYEKMQ (reference sequence). This CDR3 comprises 13 residues. For the CDR3, the DNA is TGTGCCAGCAGCTACAGGGGGTCCGGGGAGCTGTTTTTT. It translates to CASSYRGSGELFF.

This sequence joins TRBV7-9 and TRBJ2-2; no firm D call. V lost 2 bases to trimming and J lost 6 bases, with 4 bases between them. From germline, CDR1 is SEHNR and CDR2 FQNEAQ (reference sequence). This CDR3 region has 12 residues. The CDR3 DNA is TGTGCCAGCAGCTTATCGTCCGGGGAGCTGTTTTTT. It specifies CASSLSSGELFF.

This clone came up once. The CDR3 DNA reads as TGTGCCAGCAGGTTAGCGATGGGGACAGATACGCAGTATTTT. It encodes CASRLAMGTDTQYF. This chain links TRBV6-1 with TRBJ2-3; the D gene is possibly TRBD2 (5 bases). V lost 6 bases and J 3 bases, leaving 13 bases between the germline ends. Germline CDR1 reads MNHNS; CDR2 reads SASEGT. This CDR3 region has 14 residues.

The CDR3 region is CASSKETGGANEKLFF. DNA of the CDR3: TGCGCCAGCAGCAAAGAGACAGGGGGCGCTAATGAAAAACTGTTTTTT. This chain links TRBV5-1 with TRBJ1-4; 10 positions match TRBD1. The trim removed 4 bases at V and 3 bases at J, leaving 6 bases unmatched. The germline V gene has CDR1 SGHRS and CDR2 YFSETQ. This CDR3 region has 16 residues.

The chain employs TRBV5-6 and TRBJ2-3; 8 bases agree with TRBD2. After removal of 3 bases from V and 7 bases from J, the junction contained 13 bases not matched to a gene. This CDR3 region has 16 residues. CDR1 SGHDT and CDR2 YYEEEE come from the germline V gene. CDR3 coding DNA: TGTGCCAGCAGCTCAAGAAGCGGGGGCGGTGGAAATACGCAGTATTTT. Protein product: CASSSRSGGGGNTQYF.

This clone has just a few counts. This chain uses TRBV9 with TRBJ1-6; maybe TRBD1 (6 bases). The CDR3 extends over 15 amino acids. Deletions cut 6 bases from V and 7 bases from J, with 17 bases between. Germline CDR1 SGDLS, CDR2 YYNGEE. This CDR3 is CASTLRPTGNSPLHF. For the CDR3, the DNA is TGTGCCAGCACCCTCCGCCCGACAGGCAATTCACCCCTCCACTTT.

Only a few counts were recorded for this clone. The chain joins TRBV29-1 to TRBJ2-1, with a weak D call TRBD1 (5 bases). V dropped 3 bases and J dropped 5 bases, with 11 bases sitting between them. Per the germline V gene, CDR1 is SQVTM and CDR2 is ANQGSEA. CDR3 length: 13 residues. The CDR3 loop reads CSVDRVWDNEQFF. CDR3 DNA sequence: TGCAGCGTTGACAGGGTATGGGACAATGAGCAGTTCTTC.

This clone was seen more than once but under ten times. This chain uses TRBV9 with TRBJ2-5; 8 nucleotides align to TRBD2. The CDR3 extends over 16 amino acids. The V and J ends lost 6 bases and 2 bases, in that order; junction bases with no gene match: 12. Germline values: CDR1 SGDLS, CDR2 YYNGEE. Here the CDR3 reads CASNTGGLSSQETQYF. CDR3 coding DNA: TGTGCCAGCAATACGGGGGGGCTATCATCACAAGAGACCCAGTACTTC.

The CDR3 DNA follows: TGCGCCAGCAGCCTAGACGGTCAGAGGTTGAAGGAGCAGTACTTC. This encodes CASSLDGQRLKEQYF. The chain uses TRBV5-1 and TRBJ2-7; unclear D gene. This CDR3 is built from 15 residues. Deletions cut 4 bases from V and 7 bases from J, with 21 bases between. Germline CDR1 SGHRS, CDR2 YFSETQ. Full variable domain (remainder filled in from reference TRBV5-1 and TRBJ2-7): KAGVTQTPRYLIKTRGQQVTLSCSPISGHRSVSWYQQTPGQGLQFLFEYFSETQRNKGNFPGRFSGRQFSNSRSEMNVSTLELGDSALYLCASSLDGQRLKEQYFGPGTRLTVT.

This chain uses TRBV19 with TRBJ1-3; D not certain. V dropped 1 base and J dropped 3 bases, with 7 bases sitting between them. Germline V gene lookup returns CDR1 LNHDA and CDR2 SQIVND (reference sequence). The CDR3 contains 14 residues. CDR3 in amino acids: CASSIGPVGNTIYF. CDR3 nucleotide sequence: TGTGCCAGTAGTATAGGTCCGGTTGGAAACACCATATATTTT.

The chain is built from TRBV7-9 and TRBJ2-5; 7 positions agree with TRBD2. CDR3 length equals 14 residues. Germline loops: CDR1 SEHNR, CDR2 FQNEAQ (reference sequence). Trimming cost V 6 bases and J 2 bases; bases outside gene matches: 6. CDR3 nucleotide sequence: TGTGCCAGCAGTATGTCTAGCGGTCAAGAGACCCAGTACTTC. It codes for CASSMSSGQETQYF. The full variable domain, with the rest looked up from reference TRBV7-9 and TRBJ2-5, is DTGVSQNPRHKITKRGQNVTFRCDPISEHNRLYWYRQTLGQGPEFLTYFQNEAQLEKSRLLSDRFSAERPKGSFSTLEIQRTEQGDSAMYLCASSMSSGQETQYFGPGTRLLVL.

V usage is TRBV5-1 and J usage is TRBJ1-1; a weak D match, TRBD1 (6 bases). The CDR3 runs 15 residues. The ends were cut back, 0 bases at V and 3 bases at J, with 12 bases in the middle. Per germline, CDR1 SGHRS and CDR2 YFSETQ. CDR3 DNA sequence: TGCGCCAGCAGCTTGGGGCAGGGGATGTACACTGAAGCTTTCTTT. It specifies CASSLGQGMYTEAFF.

This clone was picked up a small number of times. CDR3 sequence (DNA): TGTGCCATCAGTGAGGGGTTAGAAAGCAGGGGCCATAACGAGCAGTACTTC. Residues: CAISEGLESRGHNEQYF. This chain connects TRBV10-3 to TRBJ2-7; possibly TRBD1 for D (6 bases). The CDR3 runs to 17 residues. Germline V CDR1 and CDR2: ENHRY, SYGVKD. Trimming left V 2 bases short and J 5 bases short, with 22 bases between.

This chain uses TRBV5-4 with TRBJ2-7, with D perhaps matching TRBD2 (6 bases). V was pared by 2 bases and J by 0 bases, with 12 bases between. This CDR3 is 15 amino acids long. CDR1 SGHNT and CDR2 YYREEE come from the germline V gene (reference sequence). In DNA form, the CDR3 reads TGTGCCAGCAGCTTCGCCTCCGGGGGCTCCTACGAGCAGTACTTC. Residues: CASSFASGGSYEQYF.

The chain joins TRBV18 to TRBJ2-4; 8 bases agree with TRBD2. CDR1 KGHSH and CDR2 LQKENI come from the germline V gene. The CDR3 is 15 amino acids. V was pared by 3 bases and J by 8 bases, with 9 bases of the junction left unmatched. In DNA, the CDR3 is TGTGCCAGCTCACCTTTTAGCGGGATGGGGGACATTCAGTACTTC. Protein sequence: CASSPFSGMGDIQYF.

The chain carries TRBV5-1 and TRBJ2-7, with 14 bases lining up with TRBD2. The V and J ends lost 2 bases and 0 bases, in that order; junction bases with no gene match: 16. The CDR3 runs 21 residues. Germline CDR1 reads SGHRS; CDR2 reads YFSETQ. The CDR3 protein is CASSFFVTGLAGAGPSYEQYF. The CDR3 DNA reads as TGCGCCAGCAGCTTTTTCGTCACGGGACTAGCGGGAGCAGGGCCCTCCTACGAGCAGTACTTC.

The chain joins TRBV19 to TRBJ2-1; TRBD2 matches at 16 bases. Germline assignment: CDR1 LNHDA and CDR2 SQIVND (reference sequence). This CDR3 comprises 20 residues. Unmatched junction bases numbered 12, after V lost 7 bases and J lost 0 bases. The CDR3 protein is CASKAGRGLAGGYSYNEQFF. For the CDR3, the DNA is TGTGCCAGTAAGGCCGGTCGGGGACTAGCGGGAGGGTACTCCTACAATGAGCAGTTCTTC.

There are a few counts of this clone. DNA of the CDR3: TGTGCCAGCAGTCATAACTTAGGGGCTAGCGGGGGCAATACGCAGTATTTT. Residues: CASSHNLGASGGNTQYF. This chain connects TRBV5-6 to TRBJ2-3; 10 bases align to TRBD2. CDR3 length equals 17 residues. Losses at the gene ends were 5 bases for V and 7 bases for J; bases not matched to a gene: 16. Germline V gene sequence: CDR1 SGHDT, CDR2 YYEEEE.

This clone was detected a few times. In DNA, the CDR3 is TGCGCCAGCAGCTTGGAGGGAGATGCATATGGCTACACCTTC. Amino acid sequence: CASSLEGDAYGYTF. This chain links TRBV5-1 with TRBJ1-2, with D hard to call. Germline V lookup: CDR1 SGHRS, CDR2 YFSETQ. Trimming shortened V by 0 bases and J by 5 bases, and 11 bases separated the two germline ends. This CDR3 contains 14 residues. The full variable domain, its missing parts supplied by reference TRBV5-1 and TRBJ1-2, is KAGVTQTPRYLIKTRGQQVTLSCSPISGHRSVSWYQQTPGQGLQFLFEYFSETQRNKGNFPGRFSGRQFSNSRSEMNVSTLELGDSALYLCASSLEGDAYGYTFGSGTRLTVV.

The V and J genes are TRBV10-3 and TRBJ2-2; D remains unclear. From germline, CDR1 is ENHRY and CDR2 SYGVKD. V was cut by 7 bases and J by 2 bases, with 17 bases left in between. The CDR3 is made up of 16 amino acids. Here the CDR3 DNA reads TGTGCCATCAACCCAACCACGAACGGTAACACCGGGGAGCTGTTTTTT. Its protein is CAINPTTNGNTGELFF.